This TCR beta chain was identified in a study of cytomegalovirus exposure and HLA in healthy donors. Use of 60 Vbeta and 13 Jbeta primers characterized the PCR. Assay: immunoSEQ multiplex PCR; the TCRdb copy retains only in-frame clones and omits some. Here the sample spans roughly 130,000 clones, about 8.5% being singletons. The donors comprised healthy bone marrow donors. Input material: PBMCs. This receptor was obtained from a man in his forties in good health and CMV-seronegative.

The CDR3 bases are TGTGCCAGCAGCTCGGGACAGGGCTACGGCTACACCTTC. Translation: CASSSGQGYGYTF. The chain employs TRBV11-2 and TRBJ1-2, with 9 bases that match TRBD1. With V trimmed by 4 bases and J by 8 bases, 5 bases remained unmatched. The V gene's germline CDR1 is SGHAT and CDR2 FQNNGV. The CDR3 contains 13 residues.